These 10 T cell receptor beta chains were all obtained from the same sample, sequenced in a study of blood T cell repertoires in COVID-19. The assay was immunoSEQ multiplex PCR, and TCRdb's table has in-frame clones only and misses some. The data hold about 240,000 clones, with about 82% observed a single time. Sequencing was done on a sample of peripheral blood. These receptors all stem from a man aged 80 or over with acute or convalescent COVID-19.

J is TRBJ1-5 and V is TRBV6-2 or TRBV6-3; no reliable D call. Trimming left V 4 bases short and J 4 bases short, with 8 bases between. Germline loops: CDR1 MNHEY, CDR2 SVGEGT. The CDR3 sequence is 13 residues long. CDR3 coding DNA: TGTGCCAGCAGTTCGACACTGAATCAGCCCCAGCATTTT. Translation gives CASSSTLNQPQHF.

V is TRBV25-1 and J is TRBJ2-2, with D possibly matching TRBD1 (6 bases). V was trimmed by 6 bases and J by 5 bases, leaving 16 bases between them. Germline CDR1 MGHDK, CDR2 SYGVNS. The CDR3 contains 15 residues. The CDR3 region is CASSLEGGKTGELFF. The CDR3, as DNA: TGTGCCAGCAGCTTAGAAGGGGGAAAAACCGGGGAGCTGTTTTTT.

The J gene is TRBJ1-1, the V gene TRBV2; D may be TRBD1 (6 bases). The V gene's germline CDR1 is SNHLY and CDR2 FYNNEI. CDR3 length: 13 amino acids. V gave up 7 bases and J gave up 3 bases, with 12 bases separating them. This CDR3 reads CASIKGEHTEAFF. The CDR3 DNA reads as TGTGCCAGCATCAAGGGGGAGCACACTGAAGCTTTCTTT.

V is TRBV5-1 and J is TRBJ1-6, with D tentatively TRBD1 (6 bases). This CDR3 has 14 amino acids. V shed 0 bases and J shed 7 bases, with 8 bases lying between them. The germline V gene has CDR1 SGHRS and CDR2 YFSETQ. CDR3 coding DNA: TGCGCCAGCAGCTTGGGGACAGAAAATTCACCCCTCCACTTT. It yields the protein CASSLGTENSPLHF.

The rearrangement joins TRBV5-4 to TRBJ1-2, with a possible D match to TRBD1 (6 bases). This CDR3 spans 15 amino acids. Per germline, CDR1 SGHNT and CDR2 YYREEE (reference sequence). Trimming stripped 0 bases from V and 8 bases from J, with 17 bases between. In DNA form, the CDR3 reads TGTGCCAGCAGCTTGGTCGGGGCCGGTGGGGGCGGCTACACCTTC. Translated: CASSLVGAGGGGYTF. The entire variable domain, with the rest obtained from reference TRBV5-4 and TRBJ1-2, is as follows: ETGVTQSPTHLIKTRGQQVTLRCSSQSGHNTVSWYQQALGQGPQFIFQYYREEENGRGNFPPRFSGLQFPNYSSELNVNALELDDSALYLCASSLVGAGGGGYTFGSGTRLTVV.

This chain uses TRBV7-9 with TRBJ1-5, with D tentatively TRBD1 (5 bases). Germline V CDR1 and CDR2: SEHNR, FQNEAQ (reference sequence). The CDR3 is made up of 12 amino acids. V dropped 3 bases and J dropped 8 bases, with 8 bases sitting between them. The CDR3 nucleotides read TGTGCCAGCAGCTTTGGGGGGGAGCCCCAGCATTTT. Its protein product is CASSFGGEPQHF.

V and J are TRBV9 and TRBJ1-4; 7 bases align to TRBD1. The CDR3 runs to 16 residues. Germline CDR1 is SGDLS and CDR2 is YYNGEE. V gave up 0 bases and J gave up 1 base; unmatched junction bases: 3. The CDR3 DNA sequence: TGTGCCAGCAGCGTAGCGACAGGGCTAACTAATGAAAAACTGTTTTTT. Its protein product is CASSVATGLTNEKLFF.

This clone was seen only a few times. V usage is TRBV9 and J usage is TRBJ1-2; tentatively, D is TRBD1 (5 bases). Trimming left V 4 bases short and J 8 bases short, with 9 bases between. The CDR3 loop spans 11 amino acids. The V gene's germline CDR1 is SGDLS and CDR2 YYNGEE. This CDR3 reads CASSPHRGYTF. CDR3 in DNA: TGTGCCAGCAGCCCCCACAGGGGCTACACCTTC.

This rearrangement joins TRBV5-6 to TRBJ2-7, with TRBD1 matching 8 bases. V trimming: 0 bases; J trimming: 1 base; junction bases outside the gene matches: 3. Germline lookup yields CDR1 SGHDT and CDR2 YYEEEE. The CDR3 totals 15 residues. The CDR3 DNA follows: TGTGCCAGCAGCTTGGCCGGGACAGGTTCCTACGAGCAGTACTTC. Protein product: CASSLAGTGSYEQYF.

The CDR3 region has the DNA TGCGCCAGTCAACTCACAGAGAACTCACCCCTCCACTTT. Protein sequence: CASQLTENSPLHF. The gene calls are TRBV5-1 and TRBJ1-6, with D unclear. The CDR3 extends over 13 amino acids. The V end lost 8 bases, the J end lost 10 bases, and 16 bases lay between the germline ends. CDR1 and CDR2 (germline): SGHRS, YFSETQ.